Following are 32 T cell receptor beta chains from one sample sequenced in a study of blood T cell repertoires in COVID-19. Repertoires were generated with immunoSEQ multiplex PCR, while TCRdb's copy carries only in-frame clones and drops some. The data contain about 320,000 clones, around 84% of them singletons. Sample: PBMCs or T cells enriched from blood (not recorded which). The receptors were sampled from a woman aged 25 to 39 who had been exposed to COVID-19.

The V and J genes are TRBV10-1 and TRBJ2-7; possibly TRBD2 for D (7 bases). The V gene's germline CDR1 is WNHNN and CDR2 SYGVQD (reference sequence). V was shortened by 0 bases and J by 7 bases, with 16 bases between the two germline ends. The CDR3 runs to 15 residues. CDR3 loop: CASSESGGAVDEQYF. CDR3 coding DNA: TGCGCCAGCAGTGAGTCAGGGGGGGCCGTTGATGAGCAGTACTTC.

The rearrangement uses TRBV14 and TRBJ1-5; D gene unclear. V lost 3 bases to trimming and J lost 3 bases, with 18 bases between them. Germline loops: CDR1 SGHDN, CDR2 FVKESK. CDR3 length equals 17 residues. CDR3 in amino acids: CASSHIPGKNLNQPQHF. CDR3 coding DNA: TGTGCCAGCAGCCATATCCCGGGAAAAAACCTCAATCAGCCCCAGCATTTT.

Remarks on this clone: At one boundary the junction diverges from the germline segment, which might be a read error. J is TRBJ1-5 and V is TRBV7-7, with a possible D match to TRBD1 (5 bases). The CDR3 consists of 17 residues. Germline V gene lookup returns CDR1 SSHAT and CDR2 FNYEAQ (reference sequence). Here the CDR3 DNA reads TGTGCTAGCACCCCTAGTGGGCAGGGATATAGCAATCAGCCCCAGCATTTT. This codes for CASTPSGQGYSNQPQHF.

This clone was recorded once. This chain links TRBV30 with TRBJ2-1, with 8 bases that match TRBD2. The CDR3 is 14 amino acids. CDR1 is GTSNPN, CDR2 SVGIG, per germline (reference sequence). V gave up 2 bases and J gave up 4 bases; unmatched junction bases: 4. This chain's CDR3 is CAWSFLAGYNEQFF. CDR3 coding DNA: TGTGCCTGGAGTTTCCTAGCGGGTTACAATGAGCAGTTCTTC.

This clone was recorded only once. CDR3 loop: CASSLVRQGNGYTF. The CDR3 nucleotides read TGCGCCAGCAGCTTGGTGCGGCAGGGTAACGGCTACACCTTC. This chain links TRBV5-1 with TRBJ1-2; perhaps TRBD1 as D (5 bases). This CDR3 has 14 amino acids. Germline CDR1 is SGHRS and CDR2 is YFSETQ. V lost 0 bases, J lost 8 bases, and 14 bases lay in between.

The J gene is TRBJ2-7, the V gene TRBV28; 10 positions match TRBD1. The CDR3 spans 15 residues. The V gene end was trimmed by 4 bases and the J gene end by 5 bases; junction bases not matched to a gene: 8. Germline CDR1 reads MDHEN; CDR2 reads SYDVKM. CDR3 residues: CASSWSGQGLNEQYF. For the CDR3, the DNA is TGTGCCAGCAGTTGGTCGGGACAGGGGTTGAACGAGCAGTACTTC.

The rearrangement links TRBV7-8 to TRBJ2-7; 8 nucleotides line up with TRBD1. The CDR3 runs 16 residues. Germline CDR1 reads SGHVS; CDR2 reads FQNEAQ. The ends lost 3 bases at V and 0 bases at J; junction bases unmatched: 7. In DNA, the CDR3 is TGTGCCAGCAGCTTCCCGCAGGGGGCGACCTCCTACGAGCAGTACTTC. Protein product: CASSFPQGATSYEQYF.

The rearrangement links TRBV6-5 to TRBJ1-3; D ambiguous. This CDR3 spans 13 amino acids. Trimming left V 6 bases short and J 0 bases short, with 6 bases between. Germline values: CDR1 MNHEY, CDR2 SVGAGI. The CDR3 sequence is CASSHPSGNTIYF. CDR3 DNA: TGTGCCAGCAGCCATCCCTCTGGAAACACCATATATTTT.

This chain links TRBV28 with TRBJ1-1; possible D gene TRBD1, 5 bases. This CDR3 is 12 amino acids long. The V gene lost 4 bases and the J gene lost 4 bases, with 7 bases spanning the gap. Germline CDR1 reads MDHEN; CDR2 reads SYDVKM. DNA for the CDR3: TGTGCCAGCAGTTCAGGGCGCACTGAAGCTTTCTTT. Translated: CASSSGRTEAFF.

This clone was observed once. This chain links TRBV5-1 with TRBJ1-2, with 7 positions matching TRBD1. V shed 1 base, J shed 0 bases, and the junction held 9 bases outside the gene matches. Germline values: CDR1 SGHRS, CDR2 YFSETQ. This CDR3 contains 17 residues. The CDR3 bases are TGCGCCAGCAGCTTGAGACAGGGTGGAGGGGCTAACTATGGCTACACCTTC. Encoded protein: CASSLRQGGGANYGYTF.

The V gene is TRBV7-6, the J gene TRBJ2-7; 8 bases align to TRBD2. Looked up from germline, CDR1 is SGHVS and CDR2 is FNYEAQ. After removal of 1 base from V and 2 bases from J, the junction contained 7 bases not matched to a gene. The CDR3 covers 16 residues. The CDR3 loop is CASSLGTAGGPYEQYF. The CDR3 DNA sequence: TGTGCCAGCAGCTTAGGTACGGCGGGGGGACCCTACGAGCAGTACTTC.

The rearrangement links TRBV9 to TRBJ2-5, with D perhaps TRBD1 (5 bases). The CDR3 extends over 15 amino acids. V lost 0 bases, J lost 4 bases, and 13 bases lay in between. Germline V gives CDR1 SGDLS, CDR2 YYNGEE. For the CDR3, the DNA is TGTGCCAGCAGCGTAGATAGGGGAACAGGAGAGACCCAGTACTTC. Translating it yields CASSVDRGTGETQYF.

This rearrangement joins TRBV30 to TRBJ2-3; D is unclear. The CDR3 runs 12 residues. V was cut by 0 bases and J by 4 bases, with 5 bases left in between. Per germline, CDR1 GTSNPN and CDR2 SVGIG (reference sequence). As DNA, the CDR3 is TGTGCCTGGAGTGTACGCGCAGATACGCAGTATTTT. This sequence encodes CAWSVRADTQYF.

V is TRBV18 and J is TRBJ2-7, with D tentatively TRBD2 (6 bases). Germline CDR1 reads KGHSH; CDR2 reads LQKENI. The CDR3 has 12 residues. V lost 1 base to trimming and J lost 7 bases, with 8 bases between them. CDR3 nucleotides: TGTGCCAGCTCACCACAGAGCGGGGAGCAGTACTTC. It codes for CASSPQSGEQYF.

This clone was found a few times. The chain joins TRBV27 to TRBJ1-2; 10 nucleotides line up with TRBD1. Germline V gene data show CDR1 as MNHEY and CDR2 as SMNVEV (reference sequence). The CDR3 contains 14 residues. After removal of 6 bases from V and 6 bases from J, the junction contained 7 bases not matched to a gene. The CDR3 loop reads CASRDSGTGDGYTF. Written as DNA, the CDR3 is TGTGCCAGCAGGGATTCCGGGACAGGGGATGGCTACACCTTC.

CDR3 region: CASTLSRGGAGEQFF. In nucleotides, the CDR3 is TGTGCCAGCACCCTCTCTCGGGGGGGGGCCGGTGAGCAGTTCTTC. This rearrangement joins TRBV6-5 to TRBJ2-1, with 8 positions matching TRBD2. Germline loops: CDR1 MNHEY, CDR2 SVGAGI. The CDR3 extends over 15 amino acids. J lost 9 bases, V lost 7 bases, and 14 bases had no gene match.

Written as DNA, the CDR3 is TGTGCCAGCACCGGGACATTGTGTGGGACCCAGTACTTC. Amino acids: CASTGTLCGTQYF. The rearrangement joins TRBV21-1 to TRBJ2-5; the listed D gene, TRBD1, was not tested against the DNA. TRBV21-1 is listed as a pseudogene. This CDR3 is built from 13 residues.

The chain joins TRBV19 to TRBJ1-4; TRBD1 is a possible D gene (5 bases). The length of the CDR3 is 12 residues. The germline CDR1 and CDR2 sequences are LNHDA and SQIVND (reference sequence). V lost 7 bases to trimming and J lost 7 bases, with 10 bases between them. For the CDR3, the DNA is TGTGCCAGTAAAGGGGAAGGTGAAAAACTGTTTTTT. Translation gives CASKGEGEKLFF.

The V gene is TRBV7-6, the J gene TRBJ2-5; TRBD1 aligns across 9 bases. The CDR3 loop spans 14 amino acids. Germline CDR1 and CDR2: SGHVS and FNYEAQ. Trimming at V came to 5 bases and at J to 5 bases, leaving 6 bases not matched to a gene. Written as DNA, the CDR3 is TGTGCCAGCAGCCCGACAGGGGGTATGGAGACCCAGTACTTC. Its translation: CASSPTGGMETQYF. Full variable domain (remainder filled in from reference TRBV7-6 and TRBJ2-5): GAGVSQSPRYKVTKRGQDVALRCDPISGHVSLYWYRQALGQGPEFLTYFNYEAQQDKSGLPNDRFSAERPEGSISTLTIQRTEQRDSAMYRCASSPTGGMETQYFGPGTRLLVL.

J is TRBJ2-7 and V is TRBV4-1; 11 bases are a match to TRBD1. The length of the CDR3 is 16 residues. Losses at the gene ends were 0 bases for V and 3 bases for J; bases not matched to a gene: 4. Germline CDR1 is MGHRA and CDR2 is YSYEKL. CDR3 bases: TGCGCCAGCAGCCAAGAAGAGGGGACAGGGGGCTACGAGCAGTACTTC. Translating gives CASSQEEGTGGYEQYF.

V and J are TRBV2 and TRBJ1-1, with 11 bases lining up with TRBD1. The V gene's germline CDR1 is SNHLY and CDR2 FYNNEI. CDR3 length: 15 residues. The J segment lost 5 bases and the V segment lost 6 bases, leaving 8 bases of the junction unmatched. This CDR3 is CASRPGTGGKTEAFF. In DNA, the CDR3 is TGTGCCAGCAGGCCCGGGACAGGGGGGAAAACTGAAGCTTTCTTT.

The chain has TRBV5-1 and TRBJ2-3, with 9 bases fitting TRBD2. Looked up from germline, CDR1 is SGHRS and CDR2 is YFSETQ. This CDR3 has 16 amino acids. V gave up 2 bases and J gave up 6 bases; unmatched junction bases: 10. The CDR3 loop is CASSLRASGVFDTQYF. CDR3 DNA: TGCGCCAGCAGCTTAAGGGCTAGCGGGGTATTCGATACGCAGTATTTT.

With regard to this clone: The sample holds other DNA sequences that translate to the same CDR3. V is TRBV15 and J is TRBJ1-1; TRBD1 matches at 8 bases. V was pared by 2 bases and J by 1 base, with 3 bases of the junction left unmatched. The CDR3 covers 15 residues. CDR1 and CDR2 (germline): LNHNV, YYDKDF (reference sequence). The CDR3: CATSRLDRANTEAFF. In DNA form, the CDR3 reads TGTGCCACCAGCAGATTGGACAGGGCGAACACTGAAGCTTTCTTT.

The rearrangement uses TRBV6-1 and TRBJ1-1, with unresolved D. CDR3 length equals 14 residues. CDR1 and CDR2 from the germline V gene are MNHNS and SASEGT. The V gene lost 1 base and the J gene lost 1 base, with 7 bases spanning the gap. The CDR3 coding sequence is TGTGCCAGCAGTGAAGTCCCAGGGAACACTGAAGCTTTCTTT. As protein: CASSEVPGNTEAFF.

This chain connects TRBV5-1 to TRBJ2-1; 7 nucleotides agree with TRBD1. CDR1 and CDR2 from the germline V gene are SGHRS and YFSETQ. The CDR3 length is 16 residues. J lost 5 bases, V lost 2 bases, and 10 bases had no gene match. CDR3 residues: CASSLRGRQGNNEQFF. DNA of the CDR3: TGCGCCAGCAGCTTAAGAGGACGACAGGGTAACAATGAGCAGTTCTTC.

The chain carries TRBV10-3 and TRBJ1-2; D gene ambiguous. The CDR3 is 14 residues long. Germline lookup yields CDR1 ENHRY and CDR2 SYGVKD. Trimming removed 0 bases at V and 4 bases at J, with 9 bases between. The CDR3 DNA reads TGTGCCATCAGTGAGTCGTCCAGTTCCTATGGCTACACCTTC. This gives the protein CAISESSSSYGYTF.

This clone is a singleton in its sample. The chain couples TRBV28 to TRBJ1-6; TRBD1 matches 7 bases. Trimming took 3 bases from V and 5 from J; bases not matched to a gene: 4. The germline gives CDR1 MDHEN, CDR2 SYDVKM. The CDR3 spans 15 residues. The CDR3 nucleotides are TGTGCCAGCAGTTTCCCGGGACAGCATAATTCACCCCTCCACTTT. Translated: CASSFPGQHNSPLHF.

CDR3 loop: CASSLVPLGTGVSNYGYTF. Written as DNA, the CDR3 is TGTGCCAGCAGCTTAGTACCCCTGGGGACAGGGGTCTCTAACTATGGCTACACCTTC. V usage is TRBV11-2 and J usage is TRBJ1-2, with TRBD1 identical over 10 bases. The V and J ends lost 1 base and 0 bases, in that order; junction bases with no gene match: 11. Germline V gene lookup returns CDR1 SGHAT and CDR2 FQNNGV. The CDR3 extends over 19 amino acids. Supplemented by reference TRBV11-2 and TRBJ1-2, the full variable domain reads EAGVAQSPRYKIIEKRQSVAFWCNPISGHATLYWYQQILGQGPKLLIQFQNNGVVDDSQLPKDRFSAERLKGVDSTLKIQPAKLEDSAVYLCASSLVPLGTGVSNYGYTFGSGTRLTVV.

The rearrangement uses TRBV7-3 and TRBJ2-7; no firm D call. Trimming removed 1 base from V and 1 base from J, with 11 bases in between. From germline, CDR1 is SGHTA and CDR2 FQGTGA. The CDR3 has 15 amino acids. In nucleotides, the CDR3 is TGTGCCAGCAGCTTAAACCTAGGCGATTCCTACGAGCAGTACTTC. Its protein is CASSLNLGDSYEQYF. Together with reference TRBV7-3 and TRBJ2-7, the CDR3 gives the full variable domain: GAGVSQTPSNKVTEKGKYVELRCDPISGHTALYWYRQSLGQGPEFLIYFQGTGAADDSGLPNDRFFAVRPEGSVSTLKIQRTERGDSAVYLCASSLNLGDSYEQYFGPGTRLTVT.

The gene calls are TRBV28 and TRBJ2-5; D possibly corresponds to TRBD1 (6 bases). V was pared by 3 bases and J by 5 bases, with 16 bases between. The CDR3 length is 15 residues. Germline CDR1 is MDHEN and CDR2 is SYDVKM. The CDR3 region is CASSFQFTGTETQYF. The CDR3 DNA is TGTGCCAGCAGTTTTCAATTTACAGGGACGGAGACCCAGTACTTC.

The rearrangement links TRBV4-2 to TRBJ2-3; 8 bases map to TRBD2. Germline V gene sequence: CDR1 LGHNA, CDR2 YNFKEQ. The CDR3 is 17 residues long. V gave up 1 base and J gave up 0 bases; unmatched junction bases: 6. Here the CDR3 DNA reads TGTGCCAGCAGCCAAGCCGTAGCGGGGCGAAGCACAGATACGCAGTATTTT. This gives the protein CASSQAVAGRSTDTQYF.

The rearrangement links TRBV4-1 to TRBJ2-1; TRBD1 aligns across 10 bases. Germline V gene data show CDR1 as MGHRA and CDR2 as YSYEKL. V lost 0 bases to trimming and J lost 7 bases; unmatched junction nucleotides: 3. This CDR3 region has 15 residues. In DNA, the CDR3 is TGCGCCAGCAGCCAAGAGGGACAGGGGTGGAATGAGCAGTTCTTC. Its translation: CASSQEGQGWNEQFF.